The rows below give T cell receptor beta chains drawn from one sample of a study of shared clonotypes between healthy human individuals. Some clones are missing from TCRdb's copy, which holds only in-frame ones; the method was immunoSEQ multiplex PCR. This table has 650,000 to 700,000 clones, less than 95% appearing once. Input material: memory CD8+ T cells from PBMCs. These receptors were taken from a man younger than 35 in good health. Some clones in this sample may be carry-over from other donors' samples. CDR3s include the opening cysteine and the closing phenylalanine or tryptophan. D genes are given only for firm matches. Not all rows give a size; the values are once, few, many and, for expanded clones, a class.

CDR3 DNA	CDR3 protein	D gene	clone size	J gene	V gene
TGCAGCGTTGGGTTAGCGGGATCCACAGATACGCAGTATTTT	CSVGLAGSTDTQYF	TRBD2	-	TRBJ2-3	TRBV29-1
TGTGCCAGCAGCCCAAGGTATATTCAGGGGCGAAATGAGCAGTTCTTC	CASSPRYIQGRNEQFF	-	-	TRBJ2-1	TRBV5-6
TGCGCCAGCAGTCCGATCGGGATAAATTCACCCCTCCACTTT	CASSPIGINSPLHF	-	-	TRBJ1-6	TRBV4-1
TGTGCCAGCAGTGCCGGGACAGGCGGCGCAGATACGCAGTATTTT	CASSAGTGGADTQYF	TRBD1	once	TRBJ2-3	TRBV27
TGTGCCAGCAGCGTATCGGCAGGTTTGAACACTGAAGCTTTCTTT	CASSVSAGLNTEAFF	-	-	TRBJ1-1	TRBV9
TGCAGTGCTCGAGGCCCACCCGAGCAGTACTTC	CSARGPPEQYF	-	-	TRBJ2-7	TRBV20-1
TGTGCCAGTAGTCTGGACAGGGTTCAGCCCCAGCATTTT	CASSLDRVQPQHF	TRBD1	-	TRBJ1-5	TRBV19
TGTGCCAGCAGCGTAGTCGCGACAGGTCTGAACGAGCAGTACTTC	CASSVVATGLNEQYF	-	-	TRBJ2-7	TRBV9
TGTGCCAGCAGCCCTACCAGAGGGGCGCTCTACGGGGAGCTGTTTTTT	CASSPTRGALYGELFF	-	-	TRBJ2-2	TRBV7-9
TGTGCCAGCAGGACCGGGACTTATATAGACAATGAGCAGTTCTTC	CASRTGTYIDNEQFF	-	-	TRBJ2-1	TRBV6-1
TGTGCCAGCAGCTTAATCGGGTGGGGACCGAACACCGGGGAGCTGTTTTTT	CASSLIGWGPNTGELFF	-	-	TRBJ2-2	TRBV11-3
TGTGCCAGCAGAGCGGGTGGGGATTACGAGCAGTACTTC	CASRAGGDYEQYF	-	once	TRBJ2-7	TRBV27
TGCGCCAGCAGCCAGGAGTGGGTGAATGAGCAGTTCTTC	CASSQEWVNEQFF	-	-	TRBJ2-1	TRBV5-1
TGTGCCACCAGCAGAGATAGCCTAGCAAGAGAGACCCAGTACTTC	CATSRDSLARETQYF	-	-	TRBJ2-5	TRBV15
TGTGCCAGCAGTGGACAGGGGGGGCACACCGGGGAGCTGTTTTTT	CASSGQGGHTGELFF	TRBD1	-	TRBJ2-2	TRBV2
TGTGCCAGCAGCTTAGAAGGGCCGGGAATGAACACTGAAGCTTTCTTT	CASSLEGPGMNTEAFF	-	-	TRBJ1-1	TRBV7-2
TGTGCCAGCAGTTATGGGAGAGGCTACACCTTC	CASSYGRGYTF	-	few	TRBJ1-2	TRBV6-5
TGTGCCAGCTCACCGCCCACAGGGAGGGGCACTGAAGCTTTCTTT	CASSPPTGRGTEAFF	-	-	TRBJ1-1	TRBV18
TGTGCCATCAGTGAGTGGCGACCGGGAAGGGGCGAGCAGTACTTC	CAISEWRPGRGEQYF	-	-	TRBJ2-7	TRBV10-3
TGTGCCAGCAGTAATGGACTCCTTGGAAATGAGCAGTTCTTC	CASSNGLLGNEQFF	-	-	TRBJ2-1	TRBV28
TGCGCCAGCAGCTTGACCGGACTAGCGGGAGGGGCAGATACGCAGTATTTT	CASSLTGLAGGADTQYF	TRBD2	-	TRBJ2-3	TRBV5-1
TGTGCCAGCAGTTACGTTAGTCCCTCTGATGGCTACACCTTC	CASSYVSPSDGYTF	-	once	TRBJ1-2	TRBV6-5
TGCGCCAGCAGCTCTAGACAGGGCGTTGGCGAGCAGTACTTC	CASSSRQGVGEQYF	TRBD1	-	TRBJ2-7	TRBV5-1
TGTGCCAGCAGCTTAGAGGGACAGCTGACAGATACGCAGTATTTT	CASSLEGQLTDTQYF	TRBD1	-	TRBJ2-3	TRBV7-8
TGTGCCAGCAGCCCCACAGGGAGTTGGCATGAGCAGTTCTTC	CASSPTGSWHEQFF	-	-	TRBJ2-1	TRBV9
TGTGCCAGCAGGGACAGGTACGGGGACACTGAAGCTTTCTTT	CASRDRYGDTEAFF	TRBD1	-	TRBJ1-1	TRBV2
TGTGCCAGCAGTGGACGCGGGAGCTCCTACGAGCAGTACTTC	CASSGRGSSYEQYF	TRBD2	-	TRBJ2-7	TRBV6-1
TGCAGCGTGTTCGTAGCGGTCTACAATGAGCAGTTCTTC	CSVFVAVYNEQFF	-	-	TRBJ2-1	TRBV29-1
TGTGCCAGCAGTGACATAGCCCTAAGTGAGCCCCAGCATTTT	CASSDIALSEPQHF	-	few	TRBJ1-5	TRBV2
TGCAGCGTCGGGGCAGGGTTATACGAGCAGTACTTC	CSVGAGLYEQYF	-	-	TRBJ2-7	TRBV29-1
TGTGCCACCAGCAGAGATTGGGGTAGCAGCCCTAGCACAGATACGCAGTATTTT	CATSRDWGSSPSTDTQYF	-	-	TRBJ2-3	TRBV15
TGTGCCAGTAGAGACCGAGGGCCTGAAAAACTGTTTTTT	CASRDRGPEKLFF	-	-	TRBJ1-4	TRBV27
TGTGCCAGCAGTTTATCTCAGGTTCCACAGGAACGGTTCTTC	CASSLSQVPQERFF	-	-	TRBJ2-1	TRBV27
TGTGCCAGCAGCGCGATTTGGGACAGCCAAGAGACCCAGTACTTC	CASSAIWDSQETQYF	TRBD1	-	TRBJ2-5	TRBV2
TGTGCCAGCAGTTTCGAGCGAAGCTCCTACAATGAGCAGTTCTTC	CASSFERSSYNEQFF	-	-	TRBJ2-1	TRBV7-9
TGTGCCAGCAGCAGGGGGTTATTGGACTATGGCTACACCTTC	CASSRGLLDYGYTF	-	-	TRBJ1-2	TRBV7-9
TGCGCCAGCAGCCTGGGACTTTACACCGCCTCTGGAAACACCATATATTTT	CASSLGLYTASGNTIYF	-	-	TRBJ1-3	TRBV4-1
TGTGCCAGCAGTTCCTTGGGTGAAACGAACTACAATGAGCAGTTCTTC	CASSSLGETNYNEQFF	-	-	TRBJ2-1	TRBV28
TGTGCCAGCAGTTTAATAGGGGGGGTCTACGAGCAGTACTTC	CASSLIGGVYEQYF	-	-	TRBJ2-7	TRBV27
TGCAGCGTCACTCTGGGTTGGGGTGAAAAACTGTTTTTT	CSVTLGWGEKLFF	-	-	TRBJ1-4	TRBV29-1
TGTGCCAGCAGTGGCTTGACGGATGGCTACACCTTC	CASSGLTDGYTF	-	-	TRBJ1-2	TRBV28
TGTGCCAGCAGCCCCCCACGCGCTTCGATTGTGCACGAGCAGTACTTC	CASSPPRASIVHEQYF	-	-	TRBJ2-7	TRBV11-2
TGCGCCAGCAGCTTGGTGGGGGTCGCCTACGAGCAGTACTTC	CASSLVGVAYEQYF	-	-	TRBJ2-7	TRBV5-1
TGTGCCAGCAGCTTGGCAGGGGGATATGAAGCTTTCTTT	CASSLAGGYEAFF	TRBD1	-	TRBJ1-1	TRBV5-6
TGTGCCAGCAGCCCCCCGGGTAGCACTGAAGCTTTCTTT	CASSPPGSTEAFF	-	-	TRBJ1-1	TRBV7-9
TGTGCCAGTATCCGTGACAGGGATAGCAATCAGCCCCAGCATTTT	CASIRDRDSNQPQHF	TRBD1	-	TRBJ1-5	TRBV19
TGCGCCAGCAGCCAACACACCGGGACTAGCGGGCAAAGCTCCTACAATGAGCAGTTCTTC	CASSQHTGTSGQSSYNEQFF	TRBD2	-	TRBJ2-1	TRBV4-1
TGTGCCAGTAGTATCGGAGGGACACATGGCTACACCTTC	CASSIGGTHGYTF	-	-	TRBJ1-2	TRBV19
TGTGCCAGCAGCTTGGGCAGGGATAACACCGGGGAGCTGTTTTTT	CASSLGRDNTGELFF	-	-	TRBJ2-2	TRBV5-6
TGCGCCAGCAGCCAGGGGGGAGAGACCGGGGAGCTGTTTTTT	CASSQGGETGELFF	-	-	TRBJ2-2	TRBV4-3
TGTGCCAGCAGCACCCGGGCCCAGAAGCACGAGCAGTACTTC	CASSTRAQKHEQYF	-	-	TRBJ2-7	TRBV5-8
TGCGCCAGCAAATTAGGGGAGCGGGAAAAACTGTTTTTT	CASKLGEREKLFF	-	-	TRBJ1-4	TRBV5-1
TGTGCCAGCAGTTTGAACAATCAGCCCCAGCATTTT	CASSLNNQPQHF	-	few	TRBJ1-5	TRBV6-1
TGTGCCATCATGCCACAGGGGGAGGTCTACGAGCAGTACTTC	CAIMPQGEVYEQYF	TRBD1	-	TRBJ2-7	TRBV10-3
TGTGCCAGCAGTTCATCCCGGACTAGCGGTATCGCGTACAATGAGCAGTTCTTC	CASSSSRTSGIAYNEQFF	TRBD2	-	TRBJ2-1	TRBV27
TGTGCCAGCAGCTTAGATCTGGGGGACAGGGTTTCCGAGCAGTACTTC	CASSLDLGDRVSEQYF	TRBD1	-	TRBJ2-7	TRBV11-3